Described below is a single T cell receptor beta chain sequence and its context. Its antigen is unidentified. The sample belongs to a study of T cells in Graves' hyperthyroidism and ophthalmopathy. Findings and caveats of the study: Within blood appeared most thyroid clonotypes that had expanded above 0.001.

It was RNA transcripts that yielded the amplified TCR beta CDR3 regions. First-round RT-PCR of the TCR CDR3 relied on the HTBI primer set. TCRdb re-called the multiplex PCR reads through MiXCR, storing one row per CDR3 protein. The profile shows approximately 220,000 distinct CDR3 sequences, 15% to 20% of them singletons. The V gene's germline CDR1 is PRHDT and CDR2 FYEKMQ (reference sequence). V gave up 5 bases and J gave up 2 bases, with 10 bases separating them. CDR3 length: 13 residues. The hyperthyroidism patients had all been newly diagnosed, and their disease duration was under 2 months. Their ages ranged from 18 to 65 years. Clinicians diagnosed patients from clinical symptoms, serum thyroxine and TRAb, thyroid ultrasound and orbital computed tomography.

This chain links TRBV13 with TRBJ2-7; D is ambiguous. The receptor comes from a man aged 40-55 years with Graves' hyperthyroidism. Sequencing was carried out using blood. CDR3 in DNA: TGTGCCAGCAGCAAAGACGAGACCTACGAGCAGTACTTC. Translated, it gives CASSKDETYEQYF.